Only a few counts were recorded for the clone carrying this T cell receptor (beta chain). Its cognate antigen is unknown. This sample was taken from a study of shared clonotypes between healthy human individuals. Looking at the study overall: The donor pool was made up of two women and three men aged 18 to 49. General study points: Clonotype sharing among donors was thought likely to change with sequencing depth.

Libraries were prepared by immunoSEQ multiplex PCR; TCRdb keeps only in-frame clonotypes and omits some of them. The top ten clones hold about 1.5% of a sample with about 1 million clones, 60% to 80% of them seen once. The CDR3 is 14 residues long. CDR1 is LNHDA and CDR2 is SQIVND in the germline V gene (reference sequence). V was cut by 2 bases and J by 6 bases, with 14 bases left in between. The sequencing sample was made of memory CD4+ T cells sorted from blood. Subset of the sample: CD45RA-negative fraction. The chain has TRBV19 and TRBJ2-7, with D possibly matching TRBD1 (6 bases). This receptor was taken from a man between 18 and 29 years old in good health. The CDR3 spells CASSIQGTSGEQYF. CDR3 bases: TGTGCCAGTAGTATACAGGGGACGAGCGGCGAGCAGTACTTC.